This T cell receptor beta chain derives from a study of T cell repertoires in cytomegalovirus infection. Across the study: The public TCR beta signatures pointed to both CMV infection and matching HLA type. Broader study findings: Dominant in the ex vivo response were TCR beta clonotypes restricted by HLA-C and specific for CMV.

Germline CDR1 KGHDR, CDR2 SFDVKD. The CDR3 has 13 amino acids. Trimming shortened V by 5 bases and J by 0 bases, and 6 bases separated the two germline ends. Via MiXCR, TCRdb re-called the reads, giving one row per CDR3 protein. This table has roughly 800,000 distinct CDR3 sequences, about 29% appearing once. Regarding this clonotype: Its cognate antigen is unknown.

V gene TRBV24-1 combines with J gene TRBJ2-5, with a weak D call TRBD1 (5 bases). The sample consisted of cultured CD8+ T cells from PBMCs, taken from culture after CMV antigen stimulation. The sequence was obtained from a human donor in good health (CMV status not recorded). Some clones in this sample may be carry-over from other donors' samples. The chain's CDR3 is CATSGQNQETQYF. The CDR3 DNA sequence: TGTGCCACCAGTGGACAGAACCAAGAGACCCAGTACTTC.